Here is one TCR beta chain with its context. Its antigen specificity is not known. No per-base quality is available; no much larger clone lies one base away. TCRbeta CDR3 regions were amplified from genomic DNA using the immunoSEQ Assay, a bias-controlled multiplex PCR. For the original study's pipeline: The number of nucleated cells in each sample was estimated from the amplification of reference gene primers within the assay. Sequence reads were collapsed and filtered to measure the absolute abundance of every unique TCRbeta CDR3 rearrangement. For each sample, productive Simpson clonality was calculated as the square root of Simpson's diversity index over productive rearrangements. TCRdb took over this immuneACCESS table, retaining in-frame rearrangements with V and J assigned. Such tables are incomplete; in checked studies, under half of the missing clones stem from an unresolved V gene, and the remainder is unexplained. Clone size and the V and J calls come from that table; the DNA yielded D and trimming. This sample is represented by 35,000 to 55,000 clones; 89% of them were singletons. 15% to 18% of the sample rests with the top ten.

The sample comes from a study of blood T cell repertoires in COVID-19 (dated by TCRdb to about 2020). Background for the entire study: Samples covering the acute and convalescent phases of COVID-19 were provided by collaborators in the United States, Italy and Spain. The dataset comprised deeply sampled blood TCRbeta repertoires from subjects exposed to, actively infected with, or recovered from COVID-19. Sample metadata almost always included a de-identified subject ID, COVID-19 status, age in years and sex. Where HLA class I and class II types were available, the types were taken from metadata supplied by the sample provider, not from assay-based typing. The material from the prospective study consisted of cDNA or gDNA derived from T cells, B-cell-depleted T cells, or PBMCs. The samples were drawn from two sources: the first 160 participants of the ongoing ImmuneRACE study, and some 1,300 subjects contributed by 6 global collaborators. The repertoires were made available in a free public database intended to serve as a resource for research on the immune response to SARS-CoV-2.

Compared with germline, V lacks 4 bases and J lacks 4 bases; bases without a gene match: 10. Based on the germline V gene, the CDR1 and CDR2 sequences are MGHRA and YSYEKL. There are 15 amino acids in the CDR3, from cysteine to phenylalanine inclusive. Only the CDR3 region is kept as DNA, spanning 45 bases read in frame from base 1. What the authors observed across the whole study: How much clinical and demographic metadata was included differed by source and by participant, and the metadata was provided uncurated.

The collaborating institutions used their own protocols to collect whole blood in K2EDTA tubes. For TCRbeta analysis, collaborators shipped samples in one of three forms: frozen whole blood, isolated PBMCs, or DNA extracted from either of those sample types. The chain uses TRBV4-1 and TRBJ2-7; 7 bases in the middle match TRBD1. This TCR came from a man between 70 and 80 years old with active COVID-19. Specimen: peripheral blood. In nucleotides, the sequence is TGCGCCAGCAGCCTCTCCTCCGGGACAGAATACGAGCAGTACTTC. The translation is CASSLSSGTEYEQYF.